These 32 T cell receptor beta chains came from one sample sequenced in a study of cytomegalovirus exposure and HLA in healthy donors. In the PCR, 60 Vbeta and 13 Jbeta primers were used. Data came from immunoSEQ multiplex PCR; TCRdb stores just in-frame clones and leaves some out. The top ten hold less than 11% of the sample, which has more than 90,000 clones, 75% seen once. The specimen sequenced was PBMCs. These receptors were taken from a man over 45 in good health and CMV-seronegative.

The genes are TRBV9 and TRBJ2-2; TRBD1 matches 9 bases. CDR1 is SGDLS, CDR2 YYNGEE, per germline. The CDR3 runs to 15 residues. With 4 bases clipped from V and 1 base from J, the junction kept 2 bases outside the gene matches. The CDR3 here is CASSPGQGNTGELFF. CDR3 nucleotide sequence: TGTGCCAGCAGCCCGGGACAGGGGAACACCGGGGAGCTGTTTTTT.

The DNA for the CDR3 is TGTGCCAGTAGTAACCCGGGACAAGAAAAGCAGTACTTC. This sequence encodes CASSNPGQEKQYF. The V call is TRBV19, the J call TRBJ2-7; D is possibly TRBD1 (6 bases). V lost 4 bases and J 8 bases, leaving 15 bases between the germline ends. Germline CDR1 is LNHDA and CDR2 is SQIVND (reference sequence). The CDR3 extends over 13 amino acids.

The chain joins TRBV7-9 to TRBJ2-7; TRBD2 matches at 9 bases. The CDR3 length is 13 residues. Trimming took 4 bases from V and 9 from J; bases not matched to a gene: 7. CDR1 and CDR2 (germline): SEHNR, FQNEAQ (reference sequence). The CDR3 sequence: CASSSSGGRAQYF. In nucleotides, the CDR3 is TGTGCCAGCAGCTCTTCCGGCGGGAGGGCGCAGTACTTC.

This chain connects TRBV6-5 to TRBJ2-7; D is perhaps TRBD1 (6 bases). Trimming took 8 bases from V and 2 from J, leaving 16 bases between them. This CDR3 region has 14 residues. Germline values: CDR1 MNHEY, CDR2 SVGAGI. The CDR3 loop is CASRPDRRTYEQYF. The CDR3 bases are TGTGCCAGCCGACCTGACAGGAGAACCTACGAGCAGTACTTC.

In its sample, this clone was seen once. The chain carries TRBV6-1 and TRBJ2-3, with D perhaps matching TRBD1 (6 bases). Germline CDR1 MNHNS, CDR2 SASEGT. The CDR3 is 14 amino acids. The ends were cut back, 7 bases at V and 5 bases at J, with 16 bases in the middle. The CDR3 DNA is TGTGCCAGCAATCGGAACAGGGCAGGAGATACGCAGTATTTT. Translation: CASNRNRAGDTQYF.

CDR3 residues: CASSPTENYGYTF. Written as DNA, the CDR3 is TGTGCCAGCTCACCGACAGAAAACTATGGCTACACCTTC. The rearrangement links TRBV18 to TRBJ1-2, with D perhaps TRBD1 (5 bases). The length of the CDR3 is 13 residues. Trimming stripped 3 bases from V and 2 bases from J, with 7 bases between. Germline V gene data show CDR1 as KGHSH and CDR2 as LQKENI.

This clone was recorded a few times. The chain uses TRBV18 and TRBJ2-6; D remains ambiguous. Germline assignment: CDR1 KGHSH and CDR2 LQKENI. The CDR3 has 14 amino acids. The V end lost 6 bases, the J end lost 0 bases, and 6 bases lay between the germline ends. CDR3 sequence reads: CASSKSSGANVLTF. As DNA, the CDR3 is TGTGCCAGCTCCAAGAGCTCTGGGGCCAACGTCCTGACTTTC.

This clone showed up just once. The rearrangement uses TRBV5-1 and TRBJ1-1; TRBD1 matches 8 bases. Per the germline V gene, CDR1 is SGHRS and CDR2 is YFSETQ. The CDR3 sequence is 15 residues long. The V gene end was trimmed by 2 bases and the J gene end by 1 base; junction bases not matched to a gene: 4. The CDR3 coding sequence is TGCGCCAGCAGCTTATCCAGGGGGCCGAACACTGAAGCTTTCTTT. Protein product: CASSLSRGPNTEAFF.

The chain employs TRBV9 and TRBJ2-2; 7 bases map to TRBD1. J lost 0 bases, V lost 3 bases, and 5 bases had no gene match. The CDR3 is 16 amino acids. Germline assignment: CDR1 SGDLS and CDR2 YYNGEE. The CDR3, as DNA: TGTGCCAGCAGCGCAGGGACAGCCCCGAACACCGGGGAGCTGTTTTTT. Translation gives CASSAGTAPNTGELFF.

The CDR3 spells CASRPGQYNSPLHF. The CDR3 coding sequence is TGTGCCAGCAGACCAGGACAGTATAATTCACCCCTCCACTTT. This sequence joins TRBV6-5 and TRBJ1-6, with a tentative D call TRBD1 (6 bases). Germline assignment: CDR1 MNHEY and CDR2 SVGAGI. The length of the CDR3 is 14 residues. Trimming left V 6 bases short and J 4 bases short, with 10 bases between.

This clone was detected only once. The chain carries TRBV29-1 and TRBJ1-1; maybe TRBD1 (5 bases). Germline values: CDR1 SQVTM, CDR2 ANQGSEA. V was cut by 6 bases and J by 0 bases, with 20 bases left in between. The CDR3 loop spans 16 amino acids. For the CDR3, the DNA is TGCAGCGTCTGGATGGGCAGGGACTTGATGAACACTGAAGCTTTCTTT. Encoded protein: CSVWMGRDLMNTEAFF. Full variable domain (outside the CDR3, taken from reference TRBV29-1 and TRBJ1-1): SAVISQKPSRDICQRGTSLTIQCQVDSQVTMMFWYRQQPGQSLTLIATANQGSEATYESGFVIDKFPISRPNLTFSTLTVSNMSPEDSSIYLCSVWMGRDLMNTEAFFGQGTRLTVV.

The CDR3 loop is CASSPSRAGATLRDRDTQYF. CDR3 DNA sequence: TGTGCCAGTAGTCCATCTAGGGCGGGAGCGACTTTGAGAGACCGAGATACGCAGTATTTT. This chain links TRBV19 with TRBJ2-3; 7 bases are shared with TRBD2. V trimming: 5 bases; J trimming: 5 bases; junction bases outside the gene matches: 25. Germline V gives CDR1 LNHDA, CDR2 SQIVND (reference sequence). The CDR3 loop spans 20 amino acids.

V is TRBV4-2 and J is TRBJ2-3, with 9 bases lining up with TRBD2. This CDR3 spans 20 amino acids. Unmatched junction bases numbered 19, after V lost 1 base and J lost 5 bases. Germline assignment: CDR1 LGHNA and CDR2 YNFKEQ. The CDR3 region is CASSQGLPGFERGDGDTQYF. CDR3 coding DNA: TGTGCCAGCAGCCAAGGACTCCCAGGGTTTGAGCGGGGGGACGGAGATACGCAGTATTTT.

The chain recombines TRBV10-2 with TRBJ1-4; D gene unclear. CDR1 is WSHSY and CDR2 is SAAADI in the germline V gene. V dropped 3 bases and J dropped 8 bases, with 13 bases sitting between them. This CDR3 comprises 14 residues. CDR3 nucleotides: TGCGCCAGCAGTGACCGAGGTCCGGAGGAAAAACTGTTTTTT. Amino acids: CASSDRGPEEKLFF.

The CDR3 DNA sequence: TGTGCCAGCAGCCATTGGGTAGGGACAGGCCGATACTCTGGAAACACCATATATTTT. Translated, it gives CASSHWVGTGRYSGNTIYF. The chain has TRBV14 and TRBJ1-3, with 8 positions matching TRBD1. CDR1 and CDR2 (germline): SGHDN, FVKESK. CDR3 length: 19 amino acids. J gave up 0 bases and V 3 bases, and 13 bases lay outside the gene matches.

This clone was counted only a few times. This chain connects TRBV6-1 to TRBJ2-4; a possible D gene is TRBD2 (6 bases). The J call may be mistaken, given a closer DNA end match to TRBJ2-1. CDR1 is MNHNS, CDR2 SASEGT, per germline. This CDR3 contains 13 residues. The CDR3 reads CASTGTALNEQFF. The DNA of the CDR3 is TGTGCCAGCACTGGGACTGCTCTCAATGAGCAGTTCTTC.

The V and J genes are TRBV21-1 and TRBJ1-6; the table gives TRBD1 as D, unverified against the DNA. TRBV21-1 is labeled a pseudogene. There are 15 residues in the CDR3. This CDR3 is CASSKPGQGNSPLHF. CDR3 bases: TGTGCCAGCAGCAAACCGGGACAGGGGAATTCACCCCTCCACTTT.

V is TRBV19 and J is TRBJ1-4, with a weak D call TRBD1 (6 bases). The length of the CDR3 is 14 residues. Germline V gives CDR1 LNHDA, CDR2 SQIVND (reference sequence). The V gene lost 6 bases and the J gene lost 5 bases, with 13 bases spanning the gap. CDR3 DNA: TGTGCCAGTAGCACCGGGACACGGAATGAAAAACTGTTTTTT. It codes for CASSTGTRNEKLFF.

This chain connects TRBV2 to TRBJ1-1, with TRBD1 matching 7 bases. CDR3 length: 13 residues. With V trimmed by 6 bases and J by 10 bases, 11 bases remained unmatched. Germline CDR1 reads SNHLY; CDR2 reads FYNNEI. The CDR3 here is CASRADRVQPAFF. DNA of the CDR3: TGTGCCAGCAGAGCAGACAGGGTCCAGCCAGCTTTCTTT.

This clone was seen only a few times. The gene calls are TRBV19 and TRBJ2-6; D gene uncertain. The germline CDR1 and CDR2 sequences are LNHDA and SQIVND (reference sequence). V was clipped by 7 bases and J by 0 bases, with 7 bases between them. CDR3 length: 14 residues. The CDR3 loop reads CASKHDSGANVLTF. The CDR3 nucleotides read TGTGCCAGTAAACATGACTCTGGGGCCAACGTCCTGACTTTC.

This clone was observed a single time. The chain uses TRBV5-8 and TRBJ2-7, with 11 bases fitting TRBD2. The V segment lost 0 bases and the J segment 0 bases; nucleotides outside the gene matches: 5. This CDR3 is 17 amino acids long. Germline V gene lookup returns CDR1 SGHTS and CDR2 YDEGEE. As DNA, the CDR3 is TGTGCCAGCAGCTTGGATGTAGCGGGAGGGAGCTCCTACGAGCAGTACTTC. Amino acids: CASSLDVAGGSSYEQYF.

To note about this clone: The junction and the germline gene differ at one end; a read error may be behind it. The chain is built from TRBV7-7 and TRBJ2-5, with a possible D match to TRBD2 (6 bases). From germline, CDR1 is SSHAT and CDR2 FNYEAQ (reference sequence). The CDR3 covers 14 residues. The CDR3 reads CASSLSGGQETQYF. Written as DNA, the CDR3 is TGTGCTAGCAGCTTATCCGGGGGCCAAGAGACCCAGTACTTC.

This clone counts as medium-sized. This chain connects TRBV28 to TRBJ2-3; a possible D gene is TRBD2 (6 bases). The CDR3 has 16 amino acids. Germline CDR1 reads MDHEN; CDR2 reads SYDVKM. V lost 5 bases and J lost 0, with 15 bases in between. CDR3 loop: CASSSRAGQSTDTQYF. The DNA of the CDR3 is TGTGCCAGCAGTAGCAGGGCGGGGCAGAGCACAGATACGCAGTATTTT.

A single count supports this clone. The chain recombines TRBV7-2 with TRBJ2-2, with D perhaps TRBD2 (6 bases). Germline CDR1 SGHTA, CDR2 FQGNSA. Between the trimmed V and J ends, which lost 3 bases and 6 bases, there was a span of 11 bases. The CDR3 runs to 14 residues. CDR3 coding DNA: TGTGCCAGCAGCTTCCAGGGAGGAGCCGGGGAGCTGTTTTTT. As protein: CASSFQGGAGELFF.

The chain combines TRBV18 with TRBJ2-3; D might be TRBD1 (6 bases). CDR3 length: 13 residues. V lost 4 bases to trimming and J lost 9 bases, with 14 bases between them. Germline CDR1 KGHSH, CDR2 LQKENI. The chain's CDR3 is CASSLTGSGTQYF. CDR3 sequence (DNA): TGTGCCAGCTCACTAACAGGGTCGGGGACGCAGTATTTT.

The genes are TRBV7-7 and TRBJ2-1; 13 nucleotides match TRBD2. J lost 8 bases, V lost 4 bases, and 2 bases had no gene match. Germline V lookup: CDR1 SSHAT, CDR2 FNYEAQ (reference sequence). The CDR3 totals 14 residues. The chain's CDR3 is CASSSGLAGDEQFF. The CDR3 DNA reads TGTGCCAGCAGCTCCGGACTAGCGGGAGATGAGCAGTTCTTC.

This rearrangement joins TRBV2 to TRBJ2-2; a weak D match, TRBD2 (5 bases). Germline V gene sequence: CDR1 SNHLY, CDR2 FYNNEI. With 6 bases removed from V and 4 bases from J, the gap between germline ends came to 12 bases. The CDR3 spans 14 residues. This CDR3 reads CASSVSGFTGELFF. CDR3 in DNA: TGTGCCAGCAGCGTGAGCGGCTTCACCGGGGAGCTGTTTTTT.

The chain joins TRBV2 to TRBJ2-3; no firm D call. Trimming took off 4 bases at V and 4 bases at J, with 6 bases between the two ends. There are 12 residues in the CDR3. The germline CDR1 and CDR2 sequences are SNHLY and FYNNEI. The CDR3 DNA sequence: TGTGCCAGCAGTGCCTCGGCAGATACGCAGTATTTT. Its translation is CASSASADTQYF.

The chain recombines TRBV7-3 with TRBJ2-1; 9 nucleotides line up with TRBD1. CDR3 length equals 15 residues. Germline-derived CDR1 and CDR2 are SGHTA and FQGTGA. V lost 5 bases, J lost 3 bases, and 5 bases stayed unmatched. CDR3 residues: CASSTPDRGYNEQFF. The CDR3 DNA is TGTGCCAGCAGCACTCCGGACAGGGGCTACAATGAGCAGTTCTTC.

The rearrangement links TRBV13 to TRBJ2-7, with D maybe TRBD2 (6 bases). CDR1 and CDR2 from the germline V gene are PRHDT and FYEKMQ (reference sequence). Deletions cut 5 bases from V and 6 bases from J, with 20 bases between. The CDR3 has 15 amino acids. CDR3 region: CASSRGSDYMAEQYF. The CDR3 bases are TGTGCCAGCAGCCGGGGGTCAGACTATATGGCCGAGCAGTACTTC.

The V call is TRBV28, the J call TRBJ2-3; a weak D match, TRBD1 (7 bases). This CDR3 region has 18 residues. V was trimmed by 6 bases and J by 5 bases, leaving 27 bases between them. Germline loops: CDR1 MDHEN, CDR2 SYDVKM. The CDR3 sequence: CASSPGTAGNGRGDTQYF. The DNA of the CDR3 is TGTGCCAGCAGCCCCGGGACAGCGGGTAATGGAAGAGGAGATACGCAGTATTTT.

The chain joins TRBV27 to TRBJ2-3; 11 bases line up with TRBD2. Germline-derived CDR1 and CDR2 are MNHEY and SMNVEV (reference sequence). The CDR3 covers 16 residues. V was pared by 5 bases and J by 2 bases, with 6 bases of the junction left unmatched. The CDR3 here is CASSRRLAGLTDTQYF. CDR3 coding DNA: TGTGCCAGCAGTAGGAGACTAGCGGGGCTCACAGATACGCAGTATTTT.